This T cell receptor (beta chain) was profiled in a study of cytomegalovirus exposure and HLA in healthy donors. Study-wide context: A subsequent analysis stated that the roughly 130 validation repertoires were run on the same platform as the approximately 660 first-cohort repertoires.

Sequencing was performed with immunoSEQ multiplex PCR; in TCRdb, only in-frame clones are kept and a portion is missing. The sample has 66,000 or so clones, around 97% seen once. After removal of 2 bases from V and 3 bases from J, the junction contained 0 bases not matched to a gene. The germline gives CDR1 SGDLS, CDR2 YYNGEE. This CDR3 spans 14 amino acids. Study outcomes and limitations: Specificity of a few CMV-associated chains for CMV antigens was verified in vitro. There were under 200 TCR beta chains listed as cytomegalovirus-associated. That first-cohort TCR clusters tended to co-occur in the 130 or so validation repertoires was found in a later analysis.

The table lists this clone with a count of one. Its antigen is as yet unknown. Other DNA sequences in the sample encode the same CDR3. Sequencing used PBMCs. This chain links TRBV9 with TRBJ2-2, with TRBD1 matching 8 bases. The clonotype comes from a woman between 18 and 29 years old in good health and CMV-seropositive. The CDR3 DNA is TGTGCCAGCAGCGTGACAGGGGACACCGGGGAGCTGTTTTTT. As protein: CASSVTGDTGELFF.